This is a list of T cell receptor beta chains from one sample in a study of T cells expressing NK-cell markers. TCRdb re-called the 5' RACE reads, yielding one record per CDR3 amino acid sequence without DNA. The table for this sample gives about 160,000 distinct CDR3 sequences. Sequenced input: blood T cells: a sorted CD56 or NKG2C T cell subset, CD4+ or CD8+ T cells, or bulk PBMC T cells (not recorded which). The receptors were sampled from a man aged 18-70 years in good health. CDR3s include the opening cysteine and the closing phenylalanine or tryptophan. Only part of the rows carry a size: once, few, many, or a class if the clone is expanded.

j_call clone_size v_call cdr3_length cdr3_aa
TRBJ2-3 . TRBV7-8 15 CASSSQGISGDTQYF
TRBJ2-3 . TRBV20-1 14 CSANSGELADTQYF
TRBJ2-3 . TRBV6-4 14 CASSEGGATDTQYF
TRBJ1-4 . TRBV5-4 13 CASSIVPGEKLFF
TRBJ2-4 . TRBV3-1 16 CASSHGGALIENIQYF
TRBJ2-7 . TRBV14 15 CASSQIQGQSYEQYF
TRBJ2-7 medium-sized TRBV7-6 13 CASSLGESYEQYF
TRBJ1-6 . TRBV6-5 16 CASSYSGYFYNSPLHF
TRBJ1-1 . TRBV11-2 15 CASSLATGGYTEAFF
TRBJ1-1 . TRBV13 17 CASSSQGSVRWNTEAFF
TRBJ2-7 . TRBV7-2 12 CASSPSTGKQYF
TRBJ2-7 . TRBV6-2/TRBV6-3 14 CASRLDRAAYEQYF
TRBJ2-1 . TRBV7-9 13 CASSLGTDDEQFF
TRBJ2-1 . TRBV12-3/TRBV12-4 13 CASTPPGRGEQFF
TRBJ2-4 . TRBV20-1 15 CSATKDREMRDIQYF
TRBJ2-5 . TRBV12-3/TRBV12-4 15 CASSLLPRGQETQYF
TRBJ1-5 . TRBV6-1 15 CASSEGEVVNQPQHF
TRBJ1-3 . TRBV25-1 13 CASTAPSGNTIYF
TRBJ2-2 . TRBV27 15 CASSLSPSGGGELFF
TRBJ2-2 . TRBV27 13 CASSRMYTGELFF
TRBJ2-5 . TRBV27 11 CALQGQETQYF
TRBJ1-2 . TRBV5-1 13 CASSGEGHYGYTF
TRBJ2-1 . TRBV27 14 CASTQGLAVDEQFF
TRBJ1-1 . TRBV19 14 CASRPNREATEAFF
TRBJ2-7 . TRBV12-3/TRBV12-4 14 CASSTRQGNYEQYF
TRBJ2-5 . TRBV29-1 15 CSVARSRGRQETQYF
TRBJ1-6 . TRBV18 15 CASSPPGTYNSPLHF
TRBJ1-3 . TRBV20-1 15 CSARDTGGSGNTIYF
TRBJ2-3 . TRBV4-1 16 CASSQESGGARDTQYF
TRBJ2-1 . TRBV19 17 CASSIGTGGVSYNEQFF
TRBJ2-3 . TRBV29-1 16 CSVESRTRRGTDTQYF
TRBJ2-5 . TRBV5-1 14 CASSPGGNEETQYF
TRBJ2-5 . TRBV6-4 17 CASSDSGHMKQQETQYF
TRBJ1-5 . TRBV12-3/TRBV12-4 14 CASSHTTGHQPQHF
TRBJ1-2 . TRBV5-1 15 CASSPTREGSYGYTF
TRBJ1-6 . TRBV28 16 CASSLSGTGVGSPLHF
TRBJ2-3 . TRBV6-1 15 CASKKREASTDTQYF
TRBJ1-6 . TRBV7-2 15 CASSPSYQGASPLHF
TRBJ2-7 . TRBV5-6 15 CASSLEARGINEQYF
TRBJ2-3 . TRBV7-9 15 CASSSQRGSTDTQYF
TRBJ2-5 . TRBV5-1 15 CASNPTGTGGETQYF
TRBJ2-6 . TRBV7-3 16 CASSLSLTSGANVLTF